Here is one TCR beta chain with its context. This receptor's antigen is unknown. Base qualities are missing; no much larger clone stands one base away. Including the terminal cysteine and phenylalanine, the CDR3 comprises 15 residues. Kept here is only the CDR3 DNA, which spans 45 bases and is read in frame from base 1. Per the germline V gene (reference sequence), MNHEY is the CDR1 and SMNVEV is the CDR2. Trimming at the junction amounts to 0 bases on V and 5 bases on J, and the germline ends lie 13 bases apart. Using the deep immunoSEQ assay, multiplex PCR amplified TCR CDR3 regions from genomic DNA. For each cell subset, the extracted genomic DNA was distributed evenly across all wells of several immunoSEQ 96-well plates, and each plate served as one replicate. For sorted subsets, about 200 ng genomic DNA, equal to 30,000 or so T cell genomes, was loaded into each replicate PCR. Purified libraries were measured with a Qubit 3.0 fluorometer, size-checked on a Bioanalyzer 2100, and measured again with the KAPA Library Quantification kit. Each immunoSEQ 96-well plate was sequenced on its own single-read 150-cycle Illumina NextSeq 550 flow cell. The study's own analysis went as follows. Because the immunoSEQ output held only junctional sequences and lacked quality scores, the filtering could not match the filtering applied to full-length reads. Sequences were annotated with PyIR, a Python wrapper for IgBLAST v1.9, and V/J genes and CDR3 were assigned using IMGT germline references. Any read was removed if the V/J assignment was weak (E-value above 1e-6), the CDR3 was missing, or the read contained stop codons, out-of-frame junctions, or ambiguous translated residues. V3J clonotypes were defined by identical inferred V gene, J gene, and CDR3 amino acid sequence. To compute the percentage overlap between repertoires, the number of shared unique clonotypes was divided by the size of the smaller repertoire. Three approaches were used to assess repertoire richness: RTK rarefaction, the Chao1 estimator, and Recon v2.1 estimates of unobserved clonotypes. Generation probabilities for all TCRbeta clonotypes obtained by the gDNA method from a handful of donors were computed using OLGA. TCRdb's version of the immuneACCESS table is confined to in-frame rearrangements and falls short of the full clone set. An unresolved V gene accounts for under half of the shortfall where checked; the remainder is of unknown origin. The DNA was the basis for D and trimming; V, J and clone size are from that table. The sample has about 2.3 million clones on record, 85% to 95% of them singletons. The ten largest clones take up around 0.4% of the sample.

Donors were healthy HIV-negative adults with no recently reported acute infections or vaccinations. Every donor was a Caucasian adult living in Nashville, Tennessee, USA. Magnetic negative selection was used to enrich CD4+ T cells, after which naive cells were positively selected on CD45RA and the negative fraction became the memory subset. Blood was obtained by leukapheresis, after which PBMCs were separated by Ficoll-Histopaque density gradient centrifugation and cryopreserved in liquid nitrogen vapor phase. Analytical flow cytometry was used to check the purity and quantity of every magnetically sorted T cell population. Each sorted fraction had its genomic DNA isolated and then quantified by UV absorbance on a Nanodrop 2000c. This specimen comes from a study of shared clonotypes between healthy human individuals (dated by TCRdb to about 2020). About the full investigation: The cohort comprised two women and a few men aged 18 to 49 years. Blood TCR repertoires of five healthy adults were deeply sequenced to estimate repertoire size and the extent of clonotype sharing between individuals. For each donor, CD4 naive and CD4 memory were each run on three plates, CD8 naive on two plates, and CD8 memory on one plate. Between about 0.8 and 9 billion PBMCs per donor were obtained by leukapheresis. To increase sequencing depth and limit assay-specific biases, TCR repertoire library preparation and sequencing were carried out by different laboratories using diverse techniques. Overall results and qualifications from the work: Incomplete sequencing was indicated by rarefaction of sorted-subset datasets, despite the large sequencing depth. Larger estimated clonotype richness was generally found for naive subsets than for memory subsets. Sampling was restricted to blood, and TCR repertoires in tissue are likely to differ from TCR repertoires in blood. Clonotypes shared by all four sorted-subset donors showed higher generation probabilities than non-shared clonotypes. Based on pairwise subsampling, the degree of clonotype sharing among donors was expected to be affected by sequencing depth. The genetic and exposure-history diversity represented was limited by the small number of donors. Around 5% of naive CD4, 3.5% of naive CD8, 2.3% of memory CD4, and 0.4% of memory CD8 clonotypes were shared across a handful of donors.

The origin of this receptor is a man aged 18 to 29 in good health. Some clones in this sample may be carry-over from other donors' samples. The specimen was naive CD4+ T cells from PBMCs. The cell subset or site label, as the study defines it: CD45RA+ positively selected. This receptor chain uses TRBV27 and TRBJ1-1; no D gene can be assigned with confidence. The CDR3 has the sequence CASSLSTRSRTEAFF. The nucleotide sequence reads TGTGCCAGCAGTTTATCGACCAGGTCTAGGACTGAAGCTTTCTTT.